Listed here are 12 T cell receptor beta chains from one sample, sequenced in a study. TCRdb re-called the RT-PCR reads with MiXCR, one entry per CDR3 protein. The table has approximately 720,000 distinct CDR3 sequences, 11% to 15% seen once. What was sequenced was memory CD4+ T cells from blood. The receptors derive from a female donor in good health, serving as a healthy control.

This clonotype came up a few times. The rearrangement uses TRBV20-1 and TRBJ1-4, with D perhaps matching TRBD1 (6 bases). The germline V gene encodes CDR1 DFQATT and CDR2 SNEGSKA (reference sequence). V was pared by 6 bases and J by 8 bases, with 16 bases between. The CDR3 has 13 residues. The CDR3 DNA follows: TGCAGTGCCAGGGCAGGGGTGCAGGAAAAACTGTTTTTT. Translated: CSARAGVQEKLFF.

The chain recombines TRBV12-3 or TRBV12-4 with TRBJ1-4; 9 bases align to TRBD1. V dropped 7 bases and J dropped 7; count of bases not matched to a gene: 13. The CDR3 contains 16 residues. CDR3 region: CASTLSMGQGTEKLFF. The DNA of the CDR3 is TGTGCCAGCACCTTAAGCATGGGACAGGGCACTGAAAAACTGTTTTTT.

This clonotype appeared many times. The genes are TRBV12-3 or TRBV12-4 and TRBJ2-3, with D possibly TRBD1 on 6 matching bases. Deletions cut 4 bases from V and 0 bases from J, with 14 bases between. The CDR3 covers 16 residues. CDR3 loop: CASSSWTATSTDTQYF. The CDR3 DNA reads TGTGCCAGCAGTTCCTGGACAGCGACTAGCACAGATACGCAGTATTTT.

The table lists this clonotype with a few counts. The gene calls are TRBV20-1 and TRBJ2-5; D might be TRBD1 or TRBD2, each matching 6 bases. The CDR3 totals 15 residues. Germline V CDR1 and CDR2: DFQATT, SNEGSKA (reference sequence). Trimming shortened V by 1 base and J by 2 bases, and 14 bases separated the two germline ends. CDR3 residues: CSARVGGPEQETQYF. CDR3 bases: TGCAGTGCTAGAGTTGGGGGGCCCGAGCAAGAGACCCAGTACTTC.

This clonotype was seen a few times. This chain joins TRBV7-8 and TRBJ2-3; D is unresolved. Trimming removed 2 bases from V and 6 bases from J, with 6 bases in between. From germline, CDR1 is SGHVS and CDR2 FQNEAQ. The CDR3 is made up of 12 amino acids. As DNA, the CDR3 is TGTGCCAGCAGCTTATCGTTCGATACGCAGTATTTT. Amino acid sequence: CASSLSFDTQYF.

This clonotype occurred a few times. The rearrangement uses TRBV25-1 and TRBJ1-1; 9 bases align to TRBD1. The V segment lost 7 bases and the J segment 7 bases; nucleotides outside the gene matches: 10. Germline values: CDR1 MGHDK, CDR2 SYGVNS. This CDR3 is 14 amino acids long. The CDR3 sequence is CASKKDRGSSEAFF. The CDR3, as DNA: TGTGCCAGCAAAAAGGACAGGGGTTCGAGTGAAGCTTTCTTT.

This clonotype was seen many times. V and J are TRBV5-1 and TRBJ2-1, with a weak D call TRBD1 (6 bases). The V and J ends lost 3 bases and 4 bases respectively, with 11 bases between them. The CDR3 has 14 amino acids. Looked up from germline, CDR1 is SGHRS and CDR2 is YFSETQ. CDR3 coding DNA: TGCGCCAGCAGCTCGGGACAAACTTACAATGAGCAGTTCTTC. Translating it yields CASSSGQTYNEQFF.

This clonotype was counted only a few times. This chain links TRBV4-3 with TRBJ2-6; D is unresolved. Trimming shortened V by 1 base and J by 4 bases, and 14 bases separated the two germline ends. Germline loops: CDR1 LGHNA, CDR2 YSLEER. This CDR3 contains 17 residues. The CDR3 DNA follows: TGCGCCAGCAGCCAAGTACACACCGCCTTCGGGGCCAACGTCCTGACTTTC. It is translated as CASSQVHTAFGANVLTF.

The table lists this clonotype with a few counts. The rearrangement links TRBV9 to TRBJ1-1; 9 nucleotides match TRBD1. This CDR3 has 12 amino acids. The V gene's germline CDR1 is SGDLS and CDR2 YYNGEE. The ends lost 8 bases at V and 2 bases at J; junction bases unmatched: 1. The CDR3 loop is CARTGGNTEAFF. Here the CDR3 DNA reads TGTGCCAGGACAGGGGGTAACACTGAAGCTTTCTTT.

This clonotype was seen repeatedly, ten times or more. The J gene is TRBJ2-5, the V gene TRBV5-1; a weak D match, TRBD1 (6 bases). The germline V gene encodes CDR1 SGHRS and CDR2 YFSETQ. The CDR3 length is 14 residues. The germline V and J ends were trimmed by 7 bases and 5 bases, with 18 bases remaining between them. CDR3 DNA sequence: TGCGCCAGCCGGCCAGCCGAGGGGGTTGAGACCCAGTACTTC. As protein: CASRPAEGVETQYF.

This clonotype was seen only a few times. V is TRBV5-1 and J is TRBJ1-1, with 9 positions matching TRBD1. After removal of 2 bases from V and 3 bases from J, the junction contained 5 bases not matched to a gene. Germline V gene sequence: CDR1 SGHRS, CDR2 YFSETQ. The CDR3 contains 15 residues. Here the CDR3 reads CASSLQGAIDTEAFF. CDR3 DNA: TGCGCCAGCAGCTTACAGGGGGCAATAGACACTGAAGCTTTCTTT.

This clonotype was picked up many times. The chain carries TRBV5-1 and TRBJ2-7, with D perhaps matching TRBD1 or TRBD2 (7 bases each). Germline-derived CDR1 and CDR2 are SGHRS and YFSETQ. The CDR3 totals 15 residues. The germline V and J ends were trimmed by 4 bases and 4 bases, with 18 bases remaining between them. In DNA, the CDR3 is TGCGCCAGCAGCCAGGGGGGGTCAAGATATTACGAGCAGTACTTC. Its protein product is CASSQGGSRYYEQYF.